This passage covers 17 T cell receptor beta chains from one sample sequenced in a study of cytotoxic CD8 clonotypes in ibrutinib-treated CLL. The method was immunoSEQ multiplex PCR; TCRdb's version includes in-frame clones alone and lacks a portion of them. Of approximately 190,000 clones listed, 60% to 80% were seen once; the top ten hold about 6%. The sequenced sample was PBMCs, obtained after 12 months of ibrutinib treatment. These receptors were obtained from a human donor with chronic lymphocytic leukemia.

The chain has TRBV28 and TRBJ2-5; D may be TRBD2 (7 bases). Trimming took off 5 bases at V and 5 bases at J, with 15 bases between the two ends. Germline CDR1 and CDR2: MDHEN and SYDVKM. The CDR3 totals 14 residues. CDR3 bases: TGTGCCAGCAGTGTCGGGGGGCGAGAGGAGACCCAGTACTTC. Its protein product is CASSVGGREETQYF.

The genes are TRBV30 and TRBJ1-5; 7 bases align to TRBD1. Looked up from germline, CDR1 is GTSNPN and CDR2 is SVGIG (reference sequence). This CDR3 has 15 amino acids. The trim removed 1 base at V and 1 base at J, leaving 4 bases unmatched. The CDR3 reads CAWSAEGASNQPQHF. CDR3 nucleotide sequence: TGTGCCTGGAGTGCGGAGGGGGCCAGCAATCAGCCCCAGCATTTT. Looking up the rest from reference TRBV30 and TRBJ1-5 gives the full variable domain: SQTIHQWPATLVQPVGSPLSLECTVEGTSNPNLYWYRQAAGRGLQLLFYSVGIGQISSEVPQNLSASRPQDRQFILSSKKLLLSDSGFYLCAWSAEGASNQPQHFGDGTRLSIL.

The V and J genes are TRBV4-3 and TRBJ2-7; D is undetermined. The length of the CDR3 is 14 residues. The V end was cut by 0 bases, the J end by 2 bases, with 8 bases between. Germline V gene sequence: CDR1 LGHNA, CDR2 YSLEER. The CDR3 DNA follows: TGCGCCAGCAGCCAAGATTGGATCACCTACGAGCAGTACTTC. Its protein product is CASSQDWITYEQYF.

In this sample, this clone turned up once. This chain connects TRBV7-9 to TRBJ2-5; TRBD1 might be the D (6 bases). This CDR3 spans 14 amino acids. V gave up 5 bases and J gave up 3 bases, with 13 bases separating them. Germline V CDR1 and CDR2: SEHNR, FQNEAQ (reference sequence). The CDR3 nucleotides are TGTGCCAGCAGCCCACAGGGTCTAGAAGAGACCCAGTACTTC. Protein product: CASSPQGLEETQYF. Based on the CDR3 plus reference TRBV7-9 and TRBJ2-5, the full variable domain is DTGVSQNPRHKITKRGQNVTFRCDPISEHNRLYWYRQTLGQGPEFLTYFQNEAQLEKSRLLSDRFSAERPKGSFSTLEIQRTEQGDSAMYLCASSPQGLEETQYFGPGTRLLVL.

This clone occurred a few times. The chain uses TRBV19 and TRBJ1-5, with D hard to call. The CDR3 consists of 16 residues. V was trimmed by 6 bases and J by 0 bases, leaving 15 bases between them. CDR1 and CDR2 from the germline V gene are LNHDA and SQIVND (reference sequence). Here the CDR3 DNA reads TGTGCCAGTAGACACGAGACGGTTTATAGCAATCAGCCCCAGCATTTT. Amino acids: CASRHETVYSNQPQHF.

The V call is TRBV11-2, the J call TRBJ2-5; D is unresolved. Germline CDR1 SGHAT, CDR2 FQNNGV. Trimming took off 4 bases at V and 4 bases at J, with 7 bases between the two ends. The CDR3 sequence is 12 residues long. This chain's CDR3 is CASSSKGETQYF. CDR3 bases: TGTGCCAGCAGCTCGAAGGGAGAGACCCAGTACTTC.

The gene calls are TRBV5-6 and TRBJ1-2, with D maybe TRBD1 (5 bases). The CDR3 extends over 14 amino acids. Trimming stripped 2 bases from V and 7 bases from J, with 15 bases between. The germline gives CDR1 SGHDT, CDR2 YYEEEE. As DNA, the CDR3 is TGTGCCAGCAGCTTAATGGGGGGACTACTTGGCTACACCTTC. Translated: CASSLMGGLLGYTF. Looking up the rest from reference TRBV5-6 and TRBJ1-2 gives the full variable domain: DAGVTQSPTHLIKTRGQQVTLRCSPKSGHDTVSWYQQALGQGPQFIFQYYEEEERQRGNFPDRFSGHQFPNYSSELNVNALLLGDSALYLCASSLMGGLLGYTFGSGTRLTVV.

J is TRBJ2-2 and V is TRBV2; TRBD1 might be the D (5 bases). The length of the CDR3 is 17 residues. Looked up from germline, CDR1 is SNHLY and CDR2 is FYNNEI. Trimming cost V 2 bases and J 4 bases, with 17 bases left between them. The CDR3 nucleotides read TGTGCCAGCAGTGAAACCCCTCTTAGGGGCCGCACCGGGGAGCTGTTTTTT. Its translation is CASSETPLRGRTGELFF.

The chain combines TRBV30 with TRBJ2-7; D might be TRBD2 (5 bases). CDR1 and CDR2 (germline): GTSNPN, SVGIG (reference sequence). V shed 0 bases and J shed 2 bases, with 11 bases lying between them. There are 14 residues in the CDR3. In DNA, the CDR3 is TGTGCCTGGAGTGTACCACTAGTACCCTACGAGCAGTACTTC. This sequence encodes CAWSVPLVPYEQYF.

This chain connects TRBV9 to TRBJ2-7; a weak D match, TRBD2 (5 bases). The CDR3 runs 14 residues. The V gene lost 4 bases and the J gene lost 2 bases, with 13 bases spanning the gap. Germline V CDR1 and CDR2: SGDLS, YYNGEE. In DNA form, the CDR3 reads TGTGCCAGCAGCCTGGCGGCGGGTCCCTACGAGCAGTACTTC. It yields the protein CASSLAAGPYEQYF.

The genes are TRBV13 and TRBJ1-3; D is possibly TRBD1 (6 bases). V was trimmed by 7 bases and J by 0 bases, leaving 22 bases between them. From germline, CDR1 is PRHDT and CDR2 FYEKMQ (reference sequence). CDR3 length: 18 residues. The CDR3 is CASTSSLRQASSGNTIYF. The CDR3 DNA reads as TGTGCCAGCACATCTTCCCTTCGACAGGCTAGCTCTGGAAACACCATATATTTT.

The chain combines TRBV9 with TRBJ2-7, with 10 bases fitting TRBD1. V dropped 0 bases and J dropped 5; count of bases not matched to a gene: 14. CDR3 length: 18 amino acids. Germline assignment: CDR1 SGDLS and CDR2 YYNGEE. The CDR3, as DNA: TGTGCCAGCAGCGTAGGAATTGGAATTGGGACAGGGGTCGACGAGCAGTACTTC. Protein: CASSVGIGIGTGVDEQYF.

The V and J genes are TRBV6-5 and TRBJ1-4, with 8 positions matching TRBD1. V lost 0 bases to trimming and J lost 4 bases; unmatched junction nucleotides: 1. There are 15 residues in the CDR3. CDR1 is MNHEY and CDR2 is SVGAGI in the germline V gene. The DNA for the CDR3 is TGTGCCAGCAGTTACTCGACAGGGGTTAATGAAAAACTGTTTTTT. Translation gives CASSYSTGVNEKLFF.

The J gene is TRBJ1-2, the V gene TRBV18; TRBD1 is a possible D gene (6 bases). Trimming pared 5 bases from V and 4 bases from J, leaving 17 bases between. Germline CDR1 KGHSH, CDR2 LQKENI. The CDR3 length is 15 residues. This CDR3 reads CASSKDSPGLYGYTF. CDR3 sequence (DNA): TGTGCCAGCTCAAAGGACAGTCCCGGGCTCTATGGCTACACCTTC.

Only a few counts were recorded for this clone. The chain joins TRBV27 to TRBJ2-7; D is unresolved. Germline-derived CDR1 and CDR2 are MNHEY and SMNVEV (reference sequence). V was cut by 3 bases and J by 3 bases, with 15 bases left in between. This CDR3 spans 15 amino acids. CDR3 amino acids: CASSLVLGSVYEQYF. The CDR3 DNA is TGTGCCAGCAGTTTGGTCTTGGGATCAGTCTACGAGCAGTACTTC.

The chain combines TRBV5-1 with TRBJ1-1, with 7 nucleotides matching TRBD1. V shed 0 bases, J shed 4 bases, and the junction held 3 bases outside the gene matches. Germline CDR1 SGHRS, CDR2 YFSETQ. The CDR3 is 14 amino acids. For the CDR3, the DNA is TGCGCCAGCAGCTTGGACAGGGGAAGCACTGAAGCTTTCTTT. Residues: CASSLDRGSTEAFF.

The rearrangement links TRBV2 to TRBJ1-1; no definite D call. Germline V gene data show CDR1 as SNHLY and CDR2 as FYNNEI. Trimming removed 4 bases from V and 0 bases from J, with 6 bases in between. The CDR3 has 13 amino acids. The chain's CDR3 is CASSGHLNTEAFF. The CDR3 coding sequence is TGTGCCAGCAGTGGCCATCTGAACACTGAAGCTTTCTTT.